What follows are 20 T cell receptor beta chains derived from one specimen sequenced in a study of blood T cell repertoires in COVID-19. Clones were read by immunoSEQ multiplex PCR, and TCRdb kept only the in-frame ones, dropping some. The sample contains tens of thousands of clones, around 87% of which appear only once. The sequencing sample was made of peripheral blood. The receptors stem from a human donor in a cohort sampled during active COVID-19.

The chain uses TRBV7-9 and TRBJ1-1; 10 bases align to TRBD1. Losses at the gene ends were 5 bases for V and 4 bases for J; bases not matched to a gene: 7. This CDR3 comprises 15 residues. Germline V gene data show CDR1 as SEHNR and CDR2 as FQNEAQ (reference sequence). CDR3 amino acids: CASSARQGAFTEAFF. CDR3 nucleotides: TGTGCCAGCAGCGCGCGACAGGGGGCCTTCACTGAAGCTTTCTTT.

J is TRBJ2-7 and V is TRBV11-2; D call uncertain. CDR1 is SGHAT and CDR2 is FQNNGV in the germline V gene. There are 11 residues in the CDR3. The germline V and J ends were trimmed by 5 bases and 5 bases, with 7 bases remaining between them. The CDR3 DNA reads TGTGCCAGCAGCCCTATCAACGAGCAGTACTTC. This codes for CASSPINEQYF.

This chain links TRBV27 with TRBJ2-1; TRBD2 aligns across 8 bases. There are 18 residues in the CDR3. The ends lost 5 bases at V and 0 bases at J; junction bases unmatched: 12. CDR1 and CDR2 from the germline V gene are MNHEY and SMNVEV (reference sequence). DNA of the CDR3: TGTGCCAGCAGTCTCATAAAACCACTAGCGGACTCCTACAATGAGCAGTTCTTC. Translating gives CASSLIKPLADSYNEQFF.

The chain combines TRBV12-3 or TRBV12-4 with TRBJ1-5, with D hard to call. Trimming shortened V by 3 bases and J by 5 bases, and 8 bases separated the two germline ends. The CDR3 consists of 13 residues. The DNA of the CDR3 is TGTGCCAGCAGTTTCCAGGAGGATCAGCCCCAGCATTTT. This encodes CASSFQEDQPQHF.

This clone is a singleton in its sample. The genes are TRBV4-2 and TRBJ1-1, with TRBD1 identical over 9 bases. This CDR3 has 15 residues. Germline CDR1 LGHNA, CDR2 YNFKEQ. V lost 2 bases to trimming and J lost 1 base; unmatched junction nucleotides: 2. The CDR3 region is CASSQTGGQNTEAFF. The CDR3 DNA follows: TGTGCCAGCAGCCAAACAGGGGGCCAGAACACTGAAGCTTTCTTT.

Sample share makes this clone medium-sized. The gene calls are TRBV27 and TRBJ1-1, with TRBD1 matching 7 bases. Germline V gives CDR1 MNHEY, CDR2 SMNVEV (reference sequence). After removal of 4 bases from V and 6 bases from J, the junction contained 8 bases not matched to a gene. The CDR3 is 14 amino acids. The CDR3 protein is CASSSPGGSPEAFF. The CDR3, as DNA: TGTGCCAGCAGTTCGCCAGGGGGATCCCCTGAAGCTTTCTTT.

CDR3 residues: CASSQYGQISGNTIYF. The CDR3 region has the DNA TGTGCCAGCAGCCAATATGGGCAGATCTCTGGAAACACCATATATTTT. The rearrangement links TRBV3-1 (or the pseudogene TRBV3-2) to TRBJ1-3, with D unclear. The CDR3 is 16 residues long. Germline CDR1 reads LGHDT; CDR2 reads YNNKEL (reference sequence). V was cut by 2 bases and J by 0 bases, with 11 bases left in between.

The rearrangement uses TRBV27 and TRBJ2-7; 8 nucleotides match TRBD2. Losses at the gene ends were 6 bases for V and 0 bases for J; bases not matched to a gene: 7. Germline lookup yields CDR1 MNHEY and CDR2 SMNVEV (reference sequence). CDR3 size: 15 residues. The CDR3 DNA sequence: TGTGCCAGCAGGGCGACTAGCGCTAACTCCTACGAGCAGTACTTC. As protein: CASRATSANSYEQYF.

As concerns this clone: An end of the junction differs from the germline gene, which may be a read error. The rearrangement uses TRBV10-2 and TRBJ1-2; 8 positions agree with TRBD1. This CDR3 has 13 amino acids. Germline loops: CDR1 WSHSY, CDR2 SAAADI. The CDR3 is CASSEFGQGPKFF. In DNA form, the CDR3 reads TGCGCCAGCAGCGAATTTGGACAGGGCCCTAAGTTCTTC.

The rearrangement links TRBV5-1 to TRBJ2-7; 11 positions match TRBD1. Germline-derived CDR1 and CDR2 are SGHRS and YFSETQ. Germline trimming cut 3 bases from V and 0 bases from J; bases unmatched to any gene: 5. This CDR3 has 16 amino acids. For the CDR3, the DNA is TGCGCCAGCAGCTCCAAAGGACAGGGGGCCTCCTACGAGCAGTACTTC. Amino acids: CASSSKGQGASYEQYF.

The chain recombines TRBV7-2 with TRBJ2-7; the D gene is possibly TRBD1 (6 bases). Trimming cost V 2 bases and J 2 bases, with 7 bases left between them. CDR1 and CDR2 (germline): SGHTA, FQGNSA. This CDR3 contains 13 residues. CDR3 loop: CASSLNRAYEQYF. CDR3 DNA: TGTGCCAGCAGCTTAAACAGGGCCTACGAGCAGTACTTC.

The chain links TRBV27 to TRBJ1-4; TRBD1 matches at 7 bases. V lost 4 bases, J lost 5 bases, and 4 bases stayed unmatched. The CDR3 runs 14 residues. The germline V gene encodes CDR1 MNHEY and CDR2 SMNVEV (reference sequence). The CDR3 region is CASSSQGPNEKLFF. CDR3 in DNA: TGTGCCAGCAGTTCACAGGGGCCAAATGAAAAACTGTTTTTT.

This clone showed up just a few times. The chain employs TRBV5-1 and TRBJ1-5; 7 bases line up with TRBD1. Germline values: CDR1 SGHRS, CDR2 YFSETQ. The CDR3 loop spans 15 amino acids. J lost 4 bases, V lost 2 bases, and 6 bases had no gene match. CDR3: CASSFEGAWNQPQHF. CDR3 in DNA: TGCGCCAGCAGCTTCGAGGGGGCTTGGAATCAGCCCCAGCATTTT.

V gene TRBV6-2 or TRBV6-3 combines with J gene TRBJ2-5; a possible D gene is TRBD2 (5 bases). This CDR3 is 12 amino acids long. Trimming cost V 6 bases and J 5 bases, with 10 bases left between them. Per the germline V gene, CDR1 is MNHEY and CDR2 is SVGEGT. Here the CDR3 reads CASSPRVETQYF. Written as DNA, the CDR3 is TGTGCCAGCAGCCCGCGGGTTGAGACCCAGTACTTC.

The rearrangement links TRBV5-7 to TRBJ1-5; D perhaps matches TRBD1 (6 bases). TRBV5-7 is known as an ORF, though its function is uncertain. Trimming stripped 4 bases from V and 1 base from J, with 18 bases between. This CDR3 has 17 amino acids. The CDR3 DNA reads as TGTGCCAGCAGCCCGTGTGGGGGCCCACCGAGCAATCAGCCCCAGCATTTT. The encoded protein is CASSPCGGPPSNQPQHF.

The chain combines TRBV28 with TRBJ1-1, with a weak D call TRBD1 (5 bases). The CDR3 is made up of 15 amino acids. Germline assignment: CDR1 MDHEN and CDR2 SYDVKM. The germline V and J ends were trimmed by 0 bases and 5 bases, with 13 bases remaining between them. The CDR3 DNA reads as TGTGCCAGCAGTTTATGGAGGGAGGGGAGTACTGAAGCTTTCTTT. Translated: CASSLWREGSTEAFF.

The DNA for the CDR3 is TGTGCCAGCAGCTTTGGGGGGGGGCCAACAGATACGCAGTATTTT. It encodes CASSFGGGPTDTQYF. This chain links TRBV7-2 with TRBJ2-3; the D gene is possibly TRBD2 (7 bases). The length of the CDR3 is 15 residues. The V gene lost 3 bases and the J gene lost 3 bases, with 13 bases spanning the gap. Germline V lookup: CDR1 SGHTA, CDR2 FQGNSA.

The rearrangement joins TRBV25-1 to TRBJ2-6; 7 positions agree with TRBD1. This CDR3 region has 18 residues. Germline trimming cut 4 bases from V and 0 bases from J; bases unmatched to any gene: 9. Per the germline V gene, CDR1 is MGHDK and CDR2 is SYGVNS. Here the CDR3 DNA reads TGTGCCAGCAGTGGGGTAGGGGGCCTTGGCTCTGGGGCCAACGTCCTGACTTTC. The encoded protein is CASSGVGGLGSGANVLTF.

The chain carries TRBV2 and TRBJ2-7, with a weak D call TRBD2 (6 bases). In germline, CDR1 is SNHLY, CDR2 FYNNEI. Trimming removed 6 bases at V and 3 bases at J, with 12 bases between. The CDR3 loop spans 13 amino acids. CDR3 loop: CASSALGGYEQYF. The CDR3 DNA sequence: TGTGCCAGCAGCGCCCTGGGGGGCTACGAGCAGTACTTC.

This clone was picked up a small number of times. The CDR3 region is CATSDEGAGNQPQHF. The CDR3 coding sequence is TGTGCCACCAGTGATGAGGGGGCGGGCAATCAGCCCCAGCATTTT. This chain connects TRBV24-1 to TRBJ1-5; 7 bases fit TRBD1. Losses at the gene ends were 3 bases for V and 2 bases for J; bases not matched to a gene: 3. The CDR3 is made up of 15 amino acids. The V gene's germline CDR1 is KGHDR and CDR2 SFDVKD.